This T cell receptor (beta chain) was captured in a study of tumor-infiltrating lymphocytes in primary liver carcinoma. About the study: Ranging in age from 30 to 69 years, the patients were men and women.

The roughly 17-32 mg bulk tissue piece was not sorted before simultaneous RNA and DNA extraction. Primary liver carcinomas in the patients were surgically resected. The CDR3 has 15 residues. V was shortened by 3 bases and J by 4 bases, with 16 bases between the two germline ends. The V gene's germline CDR1 is SGDLS and CDR2 YYNGEE. Regarding this clonotype: What it binds is not known.

The study's findings and limits: Tumor region pairs overlapped more than did tumor-adjacent and tumor-blood pairs.

The researchers produced TCR beta cDNA from roughly 550 ng total RNA with a constant-region primer. Library construction for TCR beta comprised three nested multiplex PCR rounds performed with slightly modified ARM-PCR. TRBV1-TRBV30 forward and Cbeta reverse primers drove the first two roughly 10-cycle rounds. One entry per CDR3 protein results from TCRdb running MiXCR on the multiplex PCR reads. The sample shows around 190,000 distinct CDR3 sequences, approximately 86% of them seen only once. The specimen sequenced was tumor tissue from primary liver carcinoma. The clonotype comes from a man in his forties with primary liver carcinoma and hepatitis B virus infection. The chain is built from TRBV9 and TRBJ1-2; possible D gene TRBD1, 6 bases. The CDR3: CASSETGTTAYGYTF. CDR3 bases: TGTGCCAGCAGCGAGACCGGGACAACTGCCTATGGCTACACCTTC.